These 28 T cell receptor beta chains share one sample of origin, sequenced in a study of cytomegalovirus exposure and HLA in healthy donors. The PCR employed 60 Vbeta primers together with 13 Jbeta primers. Sequencing used immunoSEQ multiplex PCR; TCRdb keeps in-frame clones, though not all of them. Here the sample spans more than 100,000 clones, roughly 80% being singletons. Material: PBMCs. The receptor source for this set is a man in his sixties in good health and CMV-seropositive.

A few counts support this clone. One end of the junction does not line up with germline, which may come from a read error. V gene TRBV6-5 combines with J gene TRBJ1-4; perhaps TRBD1 as D (6 bases). Germline-derived CDR1 and CDR2 are MNHEY and SVGAGI. CDR3 length: 11 amino acids. CDR3 nucleotide sequence: TGTGCCAGCAGTGAATTGGGGGCGGTCAGGTTT. It translates to CASSELGAVRF.

The chain couples TRBV5-1 to TRBJ2-3; 7 nucleotides line up with TRBD1. V shed 7 bases and J 4 bases; nucleotides not matched to a gene: 6. CDR3 length equals 13 residues. Germline V gene lookup returns CDR1 SGHRS and CDR2 YFSETQ. CDR3 bases: TGCGCCAGCTGGGGACAGATAGCAGATACGCAGTATTTT. The encoded protein is CASWGQIADTQYF.

This chain connects TRBV7-9 to TRBJ2-1, with TRBD2 identical over 8 bases. V lost 5 bases and J lost 6; bases outside the gene matches: 9. There are 15 residues in the CDR3. CDR1 and CDR2 (germline): SEHNR, FQNEAQ (reference sequence). This CDR3 reads CASSPPGLESNEQFF. The CDR3 nucleotides are TGTGCCAGCAGCCCCCCGGGACTAGAAAGCAATGAGCAGTTCTTC.

The chain carries TRBV4-1 and TRBJ2-7; a weak D match, TRBD2 (6 bases). Germline lookup yields CDR1 MGHRA and CDR2 YSYEKL. This CDR3 contains 13 residues. V was trimmed by 1 base and J by 6 bases, leaving 10 bases between them. The CDR3 DNA follows: TGCGCCAGCAGCCAAGTGGAGGGGTTCGAGCAGTACTTC. It translates to CASSQVEGFEQYF.

CDR3 protein: CATSRDVAANQPQHF. CDR3 in DNA: TGTGCCACCAGCAGAGATGTGGCGGCCAATCAGCCCCAGCATTTT. This rearrangement joins TRBV15 to TRBJ1-5; D is uncertain. This CDR3 comprises 15 residues. Germline V gene sequence: CDR1 LNHNV, CDR2 YYDKDF (reference sequence). Trimming pared 0 bases from V and 3 bases from J, leaving 9 bases between. The whole variable domain, filled in from reference TRBV15 and TRBJ1-5, reads DAMVIQNPRYQVTQFGKPVTLSCSQTLNHNVMYWYQQKSSQAPKLLFHYYDKDFNNEADTPDNFQSRRPNTSFCFLDIRSPGLGDTAMYLCATSRDVAANQPQHFGDGTRLSIL.

This clone was recorded a few times. V is TRBV2 and J is TRBJ2-7, with D perhaps matching TRBD1 (6 bases). The CDR3 is 14 amino acids. In germline, CDR1 is SNHLY, CDR2 FYNNEI. Trimming removed 2 bases at V and 4 bases at J, with 12 bases between. CDR3 nucleotide sequence: TGTGCCAGCAGTGAAAGGGGGTCTGTTTACGAGCAGTACTTC. This sequence encodes CASSERGSVYEQYF.

This clone showed up just a few times. CDR3 loop: CASSLGRLPNYGYTF. For the CDR3, the DNA is TGCGCCAGCAGCTTGGGCAGGCTACCGAACTATGGCTACACCTTC. The gene calls are TRBV5-1 and TRBJ1-2; D remains ambiguous. The CDR3 has 15 amino acids. CDR1 is SGHRS, CDR2 YFSETQ, per germline. V was trimmed by 0 bases and J by 2 bases, leaving 11 bases between them.

The chain recombines TRBV5-1 with TRBJ2-7, with 8 bases identical to TRBD1. Looked up from germline, CDR1 is SGHRS and CDR2 is YFSETQ. The V segment lost 0 bases and the J segment 4 bases; nucleotides outside the gene matches: 12. The CDR3 loop spans 17 amino acids. The CDR3 DNA sequence: TGCGCCAGCAGCTTGGGTCCTTCGACAGGGGTAGGATACGAGCAGTACTTC. It encodes CASSLGPSTGVGYEQYF.

The chain joins TRBV7-2 to TRBJ2-2; tentative D call: TRBD1 (6 bases). This CDR3 has 16 amino acids. The V end was cut by 2 bases, the J end by 1 base, with 11 bases between. Germline lookup yields CDR1 SGHTA and CDR2 FQGNSA. CDR3 amino acids: CASSLHGGLNTGELFF. In nucleotides, the CDR3 is TGTGCCAGCAGCTTACATGGGGGCCTGAACACCGGGGAGCTGTTTTTT.

The table lists this clone with a count of one. The rearrangement links TRBV9 to TRBJ2-5; 7 nucleotides line up with TRBD2. Trimming removed 0 bases from V and 3 bases from J; junction bases left unmatched: 5. This CDR3 spans 15 amino acids. The germline CDR1 and CDR2 sequences are SGDLS and YYNGEE. The CDR3 loop is CASSVAWGGKETQYF. In DNA form, the CDR3 reads TGTGCCAGCAGCGTAGCCTGGGGGGGGAAAGAGACCCAGTACTTC.

Details on this clone: Other DNA sequences in the same sample also yield this CDR3. The V gene is TRBV19, the J gene TRBJ1-5, with D possibly matching TRBD1 (5 bases). Trimming took 4 bases from V and 4 from J, leaving 11 bases between them. CDR1 is LNHDA and CDR2 is SQIVND in the germline V gene (reference sequence). The CDR3 sequence is 14 residues long. The CDR3 spells CASSNAGGNQPQHF. The CDR3 DNA is TGTGCCAGTAGTAATGCGGGGGGGAATCAGCCCCAGCATTTT.

In DNA form, the CDR3 reads TGTGCCAGCGGCCGGGTCCAAGAGACCCAGTACTTC. Translation: CASGRVQETQYF. The V and J genes are TRBV5-5 and TRBJ2-5; no reliable D call. Per the germline V gene, CDR1 is SGHKS and CDR2 is YYEKEE (reference sequence). Trimming cost V 7 bases and J 1 base, with 8 bases left between them. This CDR3 has 12 amino acids. Supplemented by reference TRBV5-5 and TRBJ2-5, the full variable domain reads DAGVTQSPTHLIKTRGQQVTLRCSPISGHKSVSWYQQVLGQGPQFIFQYYEKEERGRGNFPDRFSARQFPNYSSELNVNALLLGDSALYLCASGRVQETQYFGPGTRLLVL.

The chain joins TRBV5-1 to TRBJ2-6; no clear D. The CDR3 is 17 residues long. V dropped 3 bases and J dropped 1 base, with 14 bases sitting between them. The germline V gene encodes CDR1 SGHRS and CDR2 YFSETQ. The CDR3 DNA is TGCGCCAGCAGCTCTCTGTCGTCCCAGTCTGGGGCCAACGTCCTGACTTTC. The encoded protein is CASSSLSSQSGANVLTF.

Note on this clone: Germline is not matched at one junction end, which may reflect a read error. V is TRBV7-9 and J is TRBJ2-7, with 11 nucleotides matching TRBD2. The germline V gene has CDR1 SEHNR and CDR2 FQNEAQ (reference sequence). CDR3 length: 17 residues. In nucleotides, the CDR3 is TGTTCCAGCAGCTTAATCTCCACTAGCGGGAGTCTTTACGAGCAGTACTTC. Protein product: CSSSLISTSGSLYEQYF.

The genes are TRBV5-1 and TRBJ2-1; 11 bases match TRBD1. V was pared by 4 bases and J by 6 bases, with 6 bases of the junction left unmatched. This CDR3 comprises 15 residues. From germline, CDR1 is SGHRS and CDR2 YFSETQ. CDR3 nucleotide sequence: TGCGCCAGCAGCACCTCCGGGACAGGGGGCAATGAGCAGTTCTTC. Translated, it gives CASSTSGTGGNEQFF.

J is TRBJ2-2 and V is TRBV28; 8 bases map to TRBD1. Germline loops: CDR1 MDHEN, CDR2 SYDVKM. The CDR3 is made up of 16 amino acids. The V segment lost 3 bases and the J segment 6 bases; nucleotides outside the gene matches: 9. CDR3 loop: CASSFGTGRVAGELFF. The CDR3 DNA sequence: TGTGCCAGCAGTTTTGGGACAGGAAGGGTCGCCGGGGAGCTGTTTTTT.

This clone was observed once. The chain couples TRBV11-2 to TRBJ2-7, with D possibly TRBD1 on 5 matching bases. This CDR3 is 14 amino acids long. The V end lost 0 bases, the J end lost 3 bases, and 9 bases lay between the germline ends. Germline V lookup: CDR1 SGHAT, CDR2 FQNNGV. The CDR3 protein is CASSLDRQSYEQYF. CDR3 in DNA: TGTGCCAGCAGCTTAGATCGACAGAGCTACGAGCAGTACTTC.

The V call is TRBV28, the J call TRBJ2-1; 10 bases align to TRBD1. The germline gives CDR1 MDHEN, CDR2 SYDVKM. The CDR3 contains 17 residues. V lost 6 bases and J lost 5; bases outside the gene matches: 13. CDR3 coding DNA: TGTGCCAGCAGCTCTCAATCAACCGGGACAGGGGACAATGAGCAGTTCTTC. This gives the protein CASSSQSTGTGDNEQFF.

Only a few counts were recorded for this clone. This chain uses TRBV27 with TRBJ2-1; 11 bases are a match to TRBD1. Germline loops: CDR1 MNHEY, CDR2 SMNVEV (reference sequence). V lost 7 bases and J lost 6; bases outside the gene matches: 11. The CDR3 is 16 amino acids. For the CDR3, the DNA is TGTGCCAGCACCCCCCCGGACAGGGGGCTGGGCAATGAGCAGTTCTTC. This sequence encodes CASTPPDRGLGNEQFF.

The V and J genes are TRBV5-1 and TRBJ1-3; D remains unclear. Trimming pared 0 bases from V and 1 base from J, leaving 14 bases between. From germline, CDR1 is SGHRS and CDR2 YFSETQ. CDR3 length: 17 residues. Here the CDR3 DNA reads TGCGCCAGCAGCTTGGCCCCGACGGGTATATCTGGAAACACCATATATTTT. As protein: CASSLAPTGISGNTIYF.

This clone was seen a single time. The rearrangement uses TRBV29-1 and TRBJ2-7, with 9 bases aligning to TRBD1. Trimming cost V 6 bases and J 5 bases; bases outside gene matches: 2. Germline V gene lookup returns CDR1 SQVTM and CDR2 ANQGSEA. The CDR3 totals 11 residues. This chain's CDR3 is CSVDRGDEQYF. The CDR3 bases are TGCAGCGTCGACAGGGGGGACGAGCAGTACTTC.

The chain carries TRBV2 and TRBJ2-7; 7 bases are shared with TRBD2. The CDR3 length is 15 residues. CDR1 is SNHLY and CDR2 is FYNNEI in the germline V gene. J lost 2 bases, V lost 7 bases, and 11 bases had no gene match. The CDR3 DNA is TGTGCCAGCATCCTTCCGCGACTAGCACCCTACGAGCAGTACTTC. This sequence encodes CASILPRLAPYEQYF.

This clone was detected only once. This chain links TRBV5-4 with TRBJ2-5, with 8 bases fitting TRBD1. Germline V gives CDR1 SGHNT, CDR2 YYREEE (reference sequence). After removal of 4 bases from V and 5 bases from J, the junction contained 10 bases not matched to a gene. There are 15 residues in the CDR3. CDR3 nucleotide sequence: TGTGCCAGCAGCACCCGGACAGGGTTGAGGGAGACCCAGTACTTC. Translation: CASSTRTGLRETQYF.

The V call is TRBV5-4, the J call TRBJ2-4, with D perhaps matching TRBD2 (5 bases). The germline V gene has CDR1 SGHNT and CDR2 YYREEE (reference sequence). The V end was cut by 4 bases, the J end by 1 base, with 12 bases between. This CDR3 has 15 residues. CDR3 amino acids: CASSQSGPAKNIQYF. Written as DNA, the CDR3 is TGTGCCAGCAGCCAAAGCGGACCCGCCAAAAACATTCAGTACTTC.

The chain recombines TRBV29-1 with TRBJ2-7; D is possibly TRBD1 (5 bases). CDR3 length: 12 amino acids. Trimming removed 4 bases from V and 6 bases from J, with 13 bases in between. Germline lookup yields CDR1 SQVTM and CDR2 ANQGSEA. The CDR3 nucleotides read TGCAGCGTTGTGGCAGGGTTAGCCGAGCAGTACTTC. Protein product: CSVVAGLAEQYF.

This clone was counted a single time. The rearrangement uses TRBV28 and TRBJ2-7; 11 nucleotides align to TRBD2. This CDR3 contains 14 residues. Germline CDR1 and CDR2: MDHEN and SYDVKM. J gave up 6 bases and V 2 bases, and 3 bases lay outside the gene matches. The CDR3 loop is CASSLEGTSGEQYF. For the CDR3, the DNA is TGTGCCAGCAGTTTAGAGGGGACTAGCGGCGAGCAGTACTTC.

This chain joins TRBV5-6 and TRBJ2-7, with D possibly being TRBD2 (5 bases). V lost 2 bases, J lost 5 bases, and 23 bases lay in between. Per the germline V gene, CDR1 is SGHDT and CDR2 is YYEEEE. There are 17 residues in the CDR3. The CDR3 loop reads CASSFTRTARGRHEQYF. In nucleotides, the CDR3 is TGTGCCAGCAGCTTCACTCGGACGGCCCGGGGTAGGCACGAGCAGTACTTC.

The chain is built from TRBV30 and TRBJ2-1, with a possible D match to TRBD2 (6 bases). Trimming shortened V by 3 bases and J by 2 bases, and 14 bases separated the two germline ends. There are 15 residues in the CDR3. Germline V gene sequence: CDR1 GTSNPN, CDR2 SVGIG (reference sequence). Here the CDR3 reads CAWRRGLEAYNEQFF. CDR3 sequence (DNA): TGTGCCTGGAGGCGGGGTCTGGAAGCCTACAATGAGCAGTTCTTC.